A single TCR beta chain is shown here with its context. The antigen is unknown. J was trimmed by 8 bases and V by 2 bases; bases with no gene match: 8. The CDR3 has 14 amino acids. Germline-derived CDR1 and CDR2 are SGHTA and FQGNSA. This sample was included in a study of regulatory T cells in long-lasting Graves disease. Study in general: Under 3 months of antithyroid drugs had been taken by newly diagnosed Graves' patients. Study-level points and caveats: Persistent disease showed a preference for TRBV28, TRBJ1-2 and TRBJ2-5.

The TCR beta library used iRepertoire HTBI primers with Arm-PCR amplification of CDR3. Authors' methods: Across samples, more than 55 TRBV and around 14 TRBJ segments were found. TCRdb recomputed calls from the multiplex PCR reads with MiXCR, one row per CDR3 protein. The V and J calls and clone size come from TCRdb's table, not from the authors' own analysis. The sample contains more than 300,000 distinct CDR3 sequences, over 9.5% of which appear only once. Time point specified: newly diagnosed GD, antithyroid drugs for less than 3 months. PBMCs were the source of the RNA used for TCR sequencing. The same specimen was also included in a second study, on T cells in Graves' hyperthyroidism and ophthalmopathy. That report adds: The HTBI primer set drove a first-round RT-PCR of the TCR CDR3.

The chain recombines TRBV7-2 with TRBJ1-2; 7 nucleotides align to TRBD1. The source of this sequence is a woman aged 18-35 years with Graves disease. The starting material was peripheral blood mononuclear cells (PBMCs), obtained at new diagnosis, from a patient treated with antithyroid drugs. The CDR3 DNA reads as TGTGCCAGCAGCTTAACGCTGACAGGGAGAGGCTACACCTTC. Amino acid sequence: CASSLTLTGRGYTF.